This passage covers 11 T cell receptor beta chains from one sample sequenced in a study of identical twins. TCRdb called the 5' RACE reads again in MiXCR, with one record for every CDR3 protein. Among about 720,000 distinct CDR3 sequences listed, about 18% were seen once. The same sample was also used in a study of T cells expressing NK-cell markers.

Sequenced sample: PBMCs. Every receptor here comes from a woman aged 18-35 years in good health.

A few counts support this clonotype. The CDR3 DNA reads TGTGCCTACACGCGGGGCAGGGGGTCACCCCTCCACTTT. This gives the protein CAYTRGRGSPLHF. The rearrangement links TRBV2 to TRBJ1-6, with 7 bases that match TRBD1. This CDR3 is built from 13 residues. Germline V gene lookup returns CDR1 SNHLY and CDR2 FYNNEI. Losses at the gene ends were 11 bases for V and 10 bases for J; bases not matched to a gene: 11.

This clonotype was seen only a few times. The chain uses TRBV3-1 and TRBJ2-6, with D perhaps assigned TRBD1 or TRBD2 (6 bases each). Germline V gene data show CDR1 as LGHDT and CDR2 as YNNKEL (reference sequence). V gave up 3 bases and J gave up 4 bases, with 13 bases separating them. The CDR3 covers 16 residues. The CDR3 DNA sequence: TGTGCCAGCAGCCAGGAAGGGGGGTTCGGGGCCAACGTCCTGACTTTC. It yields the protein CASSQEGGFGANVLTF.

The chain's CDR3 is CARDSGGREQYF. CDR3 nucleotides: TGTGCCAGGGATTCAGGTGGGCGCGAGCAGTACTTC. The chain carries TRBV25-1 and TRBJ2-7; D ambiguous. V was trimmed by 9 bases and J by 6 bases, leaving 15 bases between them. The length of the CDR3 is 12 residues. CDR1 and CDR2 (germline): MGHDK, SYGVNS.

The J gene is TRBJ2-7, the V gene TRBV7-2; D perhaps matches TRBD1 (6 bases). The CDR3 length is 15 residues. The germline V and J ends were trimmed by 0 bases and 4 bases, with 13 bases remaining between them. Germline lookup yields CDR1 SGHTA and CDR2 FQGNSA. The chain's CDR3 is CASSLAGTPEYEQYF. In DNA, the CDR3 is TGTGCCAGCAGCTTAGCGGGGACACCAGAATACGAGCAGTACTTC.

This clonotype was counted a few times. The V gene is TRBV7-2, the J gene TRBJ2-2; tentative D call: TRBD2 (6 bases). CDR1 is SGHTA, CDR2 FQGNSA, per germline. CDR3 size: 17 residues. CDR3: CVTSAGLLAWNTGELFF. The CDR3, as DNA: TGTGTAACGTCCGCCGGGCTTCTAGCGTGGAACACCGGGGAGCTGTTTTTT.

This clonotype was seen once. V is TRBV20-1 and J is TRBJ2-5; TRBD2 aligns across 7 bases. This CDR3 is 12 amino acids long. J gave up 4 bases and V 6 bases, and 5 bases lay outside the gene matches. Germline values: CDR1 DFQATT, CDR2 SNEGSKA (reference sequence). The CDR3 DNA reads as TGCAGTGCGGGCGGGGGTTCAGAGACCCAGTACTTC. Amino acid sequence: CSAGGGSETQYF.

J is TRBJ1-3 and V is TRBV28, with D possibly TRBD1 on 6 matching bases. The V end was cut by 3 bases, the J end by 4 bases, with 10 bases between. Germline lookup yields CDR1 MDHEN and CDR2 SYDVKM. The CDR3 covers 14 residues. CDR3 coding DNA: TGTGCCAGCAGTTTGGGGGCCAGAGGAAACACCATATATTTT. Its protein is CASSLGARGNTIYF.

The chain couples TRBV12-3 or TRBV12-4 to TRBJ1-2; no clear D. The germline V and J ends were trimmed by 5 bases and 7 bases, with 8 bases remaining between them. CDR3 length: 11 amino acids. CDR3 DNA: TGTGCCAGCAGTCAGAAGTTTGGCTACACCTTC. Translating gives CASSQKFGYTF.

This clonotype was observed a few times. The rearrangement uses TRBV11-2 and TRBJ1-6; TRBD1 is a possible D gene (6 bases). V was shortened by 5 bases and J by 6 bases, with 17 bases between the two germline ends. CDR1 and CDR2 (germline): SGHAT, FQNNGV. The CDR3 is 16 amino acids. The CDR3, as DNA: TGTGCCAGCAGCCTTGGACAGAGTTCGTTTAATTCACCCCTCCACTTT. Encoded protein: CASSLGQSSFNSPLHF.

The J gene is TRBJ2-1, the V gene TRBV5-5; D uncertain. V lost 0 bases and J lost 1, with 14 bases in between. The CDR3 has 17 residues. Germline V gene data show CDR1 as SGHKS and CDR2 as YYEKEE (reference sequence). CDR3 in DNA: TGTGCCAGCAGCTTGGATGGGCAGAAAGTATCCTACAATGAGCAGTTCTTC. It encodes CASSLDGQKVSYNEQFF.

J is TRBJ2-7 and V is TRBV14; D gene ambiguous. The CDR3 totals 14 residues. Trimming removed 3 bases at V and 5 bases at J, with 14 bases between. Germline lookup yields CDR1 SGHDN and CDR2 FVKESK. The CDR3 reads CASSQQVGLDEQYF. The DNA of the CDR3 is TGTGCCAGCAGCCAGCAGGTGGGCTTAGACGAGCAGTACTTC.